This T cell receptor beta chain was observed in a study of T cells in women clearing cervical HPV infection. Study-level background: Controls gave blood once infection was undetectable; cases at lesion identification.

Turning to this clone: What it recognizes is unknown. The CDR3 end is not reached by the read, which stops 3 residues before it; the germline J gene fills it in.

Study outcomes and limitations: Repertoire richness, not evenness, was significantly elevated in CIN3+ cases versus controls.

Here immunoSEQ multiplex PCR was the method, and the copy in TCRdb shows in-frame clones only, minus some. The ten top clones account for 3.5% to 5%, within a sample of roughly 30,000 clones. In germline, CDR1 is SGHRS, CDR2 YFSETQ. This CDR3 is built from 14 residues. V lost 2 bases to trimming and J lost 2 bases, with 10 bases between them. The receptor's source is a woman aged 18-70 years with a cervical HPV16 infection that either progressed to CIN3+ or cleared (not recorded which). The sequencing sample was made of blood buffy coat. The rearrangement links TRBV5-1 to TRBJ2-5, with D maybe TRBD1 (5 bases). The DNA read from the CDR3 is TGCGCCAGCAGCTTCCAGGGTCTACAAGAGACC. Translation gives CASSFQGLQET. The CDR3 reads in full as CASSFQGLQETQYF.